One and the same sample provided the 32 T cell receptor beta chains below, sequenced in a study of blood T cell repertoires in COVID-19. Libraries were prepared by immunoSEQ multiplex PCR; TCRdb keeps only in-frame clonotypes and omits some of them. This sample has tens of thousands of clones, with about three quarters found just once. Sequencing was carried out using peripheral blood. The receptors derive from a human donor in a cohort sampled during active COVID-19.

This clone was detected a few times. The chain couples TRBV3-1 (or the pseudogene TRBV3-2) to TRBJ2-7; 12 positions agree with TRBD1. The CDR3 runs 15 residues. V lost 4 bases to trimming and J lost 4 bases; unmatched junction nucleotides: 5. Germline values: CDR1 LGHDT, CDR2 YNNKEL (reference sequence). CDR3 residues: CASSLEGQGAYEQYF. The CDR3 region has the DNA TGTGCCAGCAGCCTTGAGGGACAGGGGGCTTACGAGCAGTACTTC.

By share, this clone ranks as medium-sized (0.01 to 0.1%). V and J are TRBV4-2 and TRBJ2-3; D call uncertain. This CDR3 has 14 amino acids. CDR1 and CDR2 (germline): LGHNA, YNFKEQ. The V gene lost 0 bases and the J gene lost 0 bases, with 4 bases spanning the gap. Here the CDR3 DNA reads TGTGCCAGCAGCCAAGATGGCAGCACAGATACGCAGTATTTT. It translates to CASSQDGSTDTQYF.

The chain employs TRBV19 and TRBJ2-2; 11 nucleotides match TRBD2. This CDR3 contains 17 residues. V trimming: 5 bases; J trimming: 1 base; junction bases outside the gene matches: 6. Germline-derived CDR1 and CDR2 are LNHDA and SQIVND (reference sequence). CDR3 loop: CASSPLAGGGNTGELFF. The CDR3 bases are TGTGCCAGTAGTCCCCTAGCGGGGGGCGGGAACACCGGGGAGCTGTTTTTT.

The chain links TRBV30 to TRBJ2-7, with a possible D match to TRBD1 (5 bases). Germline CDR1 and CDR2: GTSNPN and SVGIG (reference sequence). This CDR3 comprises 14 residues. The V end lost 4 bases, the J end lost 1 base, and 14 bases lay between the germline ends. The CDR3 here is CAWNKNRISYEQYF. The DNA for the CDR3 is TGTGCCTGGAACAAAAACAGGATTTCCTACGAGCAGTACTTC.

This chain links TRBV4-1 with TRBJ2-2, with 10 nucleotides matching TRBD2. Trimming at V came to 2 bases and at J to 1 base, leaving 4 bases not matched to a gene. The CDR3 is 17 amino acids. From germline, CDR1 is MGHRA and CDR2 YSYEKL. CDR3 region: CASSQPRTSGNTGELFF. The CDR3 coding sequence is TGCGCCAGCAGCCAACCTAGGACTAGCGGGAACACCGGGGAGCTGTTTTTT.

The J gene is TRBJ2-3, the V gene TRBV6-5; 7 bases are a match to TRBD1. The junction had 8 bases not matched to a gene; V was cut back by 6 bases and J by 2 bases. The CDR3 loop spans 15 amino acids. Germline CDR1 reads MNHEY; CDR2 reads SVGAGI. CDR3 amino acids: CASRQGGSSTDTQYF. CDR3 nucleotide sequence: TGTGCCAGCAGACAAGGGGGCTCGTCCACAGATACGCAGTATTTT.

V is TRBV25-1 and J is TRBJ2-3, with D hard to call. Germline V gene data show CDR1 as MGHDK and CDR2 as SYGVNS. V lost 2 bases, J lost 2 bases, and 11 bases lay in between. The CDR3 length is 15 residues. In DNA, the CDR3 is TGTGCCAGCAGTGAACCGGCGGCCGCCACAGATACGCAGTATTTT. Translation gives CASSEPAAATDTQYF.

The rearrangement joins TRBV12-2 to TRBJ2-5; no DNA check was done on the table's D call, TRBD1. TRBV12-2 is assigned pseudogene status. This CDR3 spans 12 amino acids. The CDR3, as DNA: TGTGCAAGTCGCTTCAGGAAAGAGACCCAGTACTTC. Translation: CASRFRKETQYF.

The J gene is TRBJ2-3, the V gene TRBV4-3; 8 nucleotides agree with TRBD1. Unmatched junction bases numbered 3, after V lost 1 base and J lost 0 bases. From germline, CDR1 is LGHNA and CDR2 YSLEER. This CDR3 is built from 16 residues. CDR3 DNA: TGCGCCAGCAGCCAAGGGACAGGGATTAGCACAGATACGCAGTATTTT. Encoded protein: CASSQGTGISTDTQYF.

The rearrangement links TRBV5-1 to TRBJ2-2, with D tentatively TRBD1 (6 bases). Germline loops: CDR1 SGHRS, CDR2 YFSETQ. The CDR3 has 15 amino acids. V lost 2 bases and J lost 4, with 12 bases in between. The chain's CDR3 is CASSFQGPGTGELFF. DNA for the CDR3: TGCGCCAGCAGCTTCCAGGGGCCGGGCACCGGGGAGCTGTTTTTT. Full variable domain (remainder filled in from reference TRBV5-1 and TRBJ2-2): KAGVTQTPRYLIKTRGQQVTLSCSPISGHRSVSWYQQTPGQGLQFLFEYFSETQRNKGNFPGRFSGRQFSNSRSEMNVSTLELGDSALYLCASSFQGPGTGELFFGEGSRLTVL.

The rearrangement uses TRBV7-9 and TRBJ2-7; the D gene is possibly TRBD1 (6 bases). The CDR3 spans 13 residues. The V end was cut by 0 bases, the J end by 7 bases, with 10 bases between. The V gene's germline CDR1 is SEHNR and CDR2 FQNEAQ (reference sequence). The CDR3 loop reads CASSLAGGKEQYF. CDR3 bases: TGTGCCAGCAGCTTAGCTGGGGGCAAGGAGCAGTACTTC.

V is TRBV5-1 and J is TRBJ2-1, with TRBD1 matching 12 bases. Germline V CDR1 and CDR2: SGHRS, YFSETQ. This CDR3 has 14 residues. Unmatched junction bases numbered 5, after V lost 5 bases and J lost 8 bases. The CDR3 DNA sequence: TGCGCCAGCAGGGGACAGGGGGCAAGAGATGAGCAGTTCTTC. Amino acid sequence: CASRGQGARDEQFF.

The V and J genes are TRBV29-1 and TRBJ2-2, with 13 bases matching TRBD2. CDR3 size: 17 residues. Germline CDR1 and CDR2: SQVTM and ANQGSEA. The J segment lost 1 base and the V segment lost 7 bases, leaving 9 bases of the junction unmatched. DNA of the CDR3: TGCAGCGCCGCCGGGACTAGCGGGGCGTGGAACACCGGGGAGCTGTTTTTT. Encoded protein: CSAAGTSGAWNTGELFF.

The V gene is TRBV19, the J gene TRBJ2-5; 11 bases are shared with TRBD2. The V gene end was trimmed by 5 bases and the J gene end by 4 bases; junction bases not matched to a gene: 6. The length of the CDR3 is 15 residues. CDR1 is LNHDA and CDR2 is SQIVND in the germline V gene (reference sequence). Here the CDR3 reads CASSVAGGQVETQYF. Written as DNA, the CDR3 is TGTGCCAGTAGTGTAGCGGGGGGGCAAGTAGAGACCCAGTACTTC.

V usage is TRBV19 and J usage is TRBJ2-7, with D maybe TRBD1 (5 bases). The CDR3 is 15 residues long. CDR1 is LNHDA, CDR2 SQIVND, per germline (reference sequence). Trimming took off 3 bases at V and 2 bases at J, with 14 bases between the two ends. CDR3 sequence reads: CASSILSGIAYEQYF. CDR3 bases: TGTGCCAGTAGTATTTTATCAGGGATCGCCTACGAGCAGTACTTC.

This clone was seen once. This chain's CDR3 is CASTARGGSYNEQFF. The CDR3 coding sequence is TGTGCCAGCACCGCACGCGGGGGATCCTACAATGAGCAGTTCTTC. The chain carries TRBV2 and TRBJ2-1, with 7 bases that match TRBD2. Trimming removed 7 bases from V and 1 base from J; junction bases left unmatched: 7. CDR1 and CDR2 from the germline V gene are SNHLY and FYNNEI. This CDR3 is built from 15 residues.

The chain couples TRBV6-1 to TRBJ1-2, with 8 positions matching TRBD1. This CDR3 spans 14 amino acids. The V gene's germline CDR1 is MNHNS and CDR2 SASEGT. V lost 3 bases, J lost 5 bases, and 5 bases stayed unmatched. The CDR3: CASSDGTGGYGYTF. The CDR3 coding sequence is TGTGCCAGCAGTGATGGAACAGGGGGGTATGGCTACACCTTC.

The chain combines TRBV2 with TRBJ1-2; 7 bases fit TRBD1. V trimming: 3 bases; J trimming: 4 bases; junction bases outside the gene matches: 11. CDR1 is SNHLY, CDR2 FYNNEI, per germline. The CDR3 sequence is 16 residues long. Written as DNA, the CDR3 is TGTGCCAGCAGTGACCCGGGACAGAGGGGCCTCTATGGCTACACCTTC. Protein: CASSDPGQRGLYGYTF.

The V gene is TRBV5-5, the J gene TRBJ2-3; TRBD2 matches at 9 bases. Germline CDR1 SGHKS, CDR2 YYEKEE (reference sequence). Trimming cost V 4 bases and J 1 base; bases outside gene matches: 4. CDR3 size: 15 residues. The CDR3 loop reads CASSEGLARTDTQYF. CDR3 nucleotide sequence: TGTGCCAGCAGCGAGGGACTAGCCCGCACAGATACGCAGTATTTT.

This chain links TRBV7-8 with TRBJ1-5; D is possibly TRBD1 (5 bases). V lost 1 base, J lost 11 bases, and 12 bases lay in between. Germline values: CDR1 SGHVS, CDR2 FQNEAQ. This CDR3 has 13 residues. The chain's CDR3 is CASSLDRLNTQHF. The CDR3 region has the DNA TGTGCCAGCAGCTTAGACAGGCTTAATACCCAGCATTTT. Using reference TRBV7-8 and TRBJ1-5 for the parts outside the CDR3, the full variable domain is GAGVSQSPRYKVAKRGQDVALRCDPISGHVSLFWYQQALGQGPEFLTYFQNEAQLDKSGLPSDRFFAERPEGSVSTLKIQRTQQEDSAVYLCASSLDRLNTQHFGDGTRLSIL.

J is TRBJ1-5 and V is TRBV19; a possible D gene is TRBD1 (5 bases). The germline gives CDR1 LNHDA, CDR2 SQIVND (reference sequence). V was cut by 4 bases and J by 1 base, with 11 bases left in between. The CDR3 has 15 amino acids. Here the CDR3 reads CASSNQGRSNQPQHF. The CDR3 bases are TGTGCCAGTAGTAACCAGGGTAGGAGCAATCAGCCCCAGCATTTT.

The chain is built from TRBV6-5 and TRBJ1-2, with D perhaps matching TRBD1 (5 bases). V gave up 0 bases and J gave up 4 bases, with 9 bases separating them. Germline V gene sequence: CDR1 MNHEY, CDR2 SVGAGI. The CDR3 has 14 amino acids. CDR3 bases: TGTGCCAGCAGTTACTCGAGACAGAGCTATGGCTACACCTTC. Protein: CASSYSRQSYGYTF.

In this sample, this clone turned up a few times. The rearrangement uses TRBV7-2 and TRBJ2-1; 7 bases align to TRBD1. Germline loops: CDR1 SGHTA, CDR2 FQGNSA. Germline trimming cut 6 bases from V and 7 bases from J; bases unmatched to any gene: 9. This CDR3 has 14 residues. CDR3 sequence (DNA): TGTGCCAGCAGACTCCCGACAGGGTGGAATGAGCAGTTCTTC. Translating it yields CASRLPTGWNEQFF.

This chain joins TRBV6-2 or TRBV6-3 and TRBJ2-1; 7 positions agree with TRBD2. Germline V gene lookup returns CDR1 MNHEY and CDR2 SVGEGT. With 4 bases clipped from V and 10 bases from J, the junction kept 7 bases outside the gene matches. The CDR3 extends over 13 amino acids. The CDR3 reads CASSLGGGAEQFF. For the CDR3, the DNA is TGTGCCAGCAGTTTGGGGGGAGGGGCGGAGCAGTTCTTC.

The chain has TRBV30 and TRBJ1-6; TRBD1 matches 7 bases. The germline gives CDR1 GTSNPN, CDR2 SVGIG (reference sequence). V shed 3 bases and J 9 bases; nucleotides not matched to a gene: 2. CDR3 size: 12 residues. The CDR3 reads CAWRGQSSPLHF. CDR3 nucleotide sequence: TGTGCCTGGAGGGGACAGTCTTCACCCCTCCACTTT.

The chain couples TRBV12-3 or TRBV12-4 to TRBJ1-4; no clear D gene. The length of the CDR3 is 12 residues. V gave up 8 bases and J gave up 5 bases, with 9 bases separating them. CDR3 in DNA: TGTGCCAGCTCCCCCCGGAATGAAAAACTGTTTTTT. This translates into CASSPRNEKLFF.

V usage is TRBV29-1 and J usage is TRBJ1-1, with D possibly TRBD1 on 5 matching bases. Germline CDR1 SQVTM, CDR2 ANQGSEA. The CDR3 extends over 14 amino acids. The V end lost 0 bases, the J end lost 2 bases, and 10 bases lay between the germline ends. The CDR3 loop reads CSVEDQRGNTEAFF. For the CDR3, the DNA is TGCAGCGTTGAAGATCAAAGGGGAAACACTGAAGCTTTCTTT.

This clone came up once. The chain recombines TRBV27 with TRBJ2-7, with 9 bases lining up with TRBD1. The germline gives CDR1 MNHEY, CDR2 SMNVEV (reference sequence). V lost 5 bases and J lost 5; bases outside the gene matches: 7. The CDR3 contains 14 residues. The CDR3 reads CASSTYRGPHEQYF. The DNA for the CDR3 is TGTGCCAGCAGTACTTACAGGGGGCCCCACGAGCAGTACTTC.

This clone was seen only once. This rearrangement joins TRBV7-2 to TRBJ2-7, with 12 bases fitting TRBD1. Germline values: CDR1 SGHTA, CDR2 FQGNSA. Germline trimming cut 4 bases from V and 7 bases from J; bases unmatched to any gene: 8. The CDR3 has 15 residues. The CDR3 sequence is CASSSRDRGLREQYF. CDR3 in DNA: TGTGCCAGCAGCTCCCGGGACAGGGGGCTACGGGAGCAGTACTTC.

The CDR3 DNA is TGTGCCAGCAGTTCCTACAGGGCTGGGCAGTACTTC. Residues: CASSSYRAGQYF. V is TRBV28 and J is TRBJ2-7, with D possibly being TRBD1 (6 bases). Trimming cost V 4 bases and J 9 bases, with 13 bases left between them. Germline CDR1 MDHEN, CDR2 SYDVKM. The CDR3 runs 12 residues.

As concerns this clone: Here the CDR3 omits its conserved ending phenylalanine or tryptophan, so a read error is the likely source. Because the CDR3's place on the DNA is in doubt, the DNA is left out and the CDR3 is given as listed by TCRdb. This chain joins TRBV28 and TRBJ1-2; TRBD1 is the table's D call, not checked against the DNA. The length of the CDR3 is 13 amino acids, counting both ends. The germline CDR1 and CDR2 sequences are MDHEN and SYDVKM. The chain's CDR3 is CASSSTGTGGFLV.

The chain carries TRBV5-1 and TRBJ1-1; possibly TRBD1 for D (6 bases). The CDR3 length is 14 residues. Germline V gene sequence: CDR1 SGHRS, CDR2 YFSETQ. Trimming took off 0 bases at V and 0 bases at J, with 6 bases between the two ends. The CDR3 DNA reads as TGCGCCAGCAGCTTGGAGGGGGTGAACACTGAAGCTTTCTTT. Residues: CASSLEGVNTEAFF.